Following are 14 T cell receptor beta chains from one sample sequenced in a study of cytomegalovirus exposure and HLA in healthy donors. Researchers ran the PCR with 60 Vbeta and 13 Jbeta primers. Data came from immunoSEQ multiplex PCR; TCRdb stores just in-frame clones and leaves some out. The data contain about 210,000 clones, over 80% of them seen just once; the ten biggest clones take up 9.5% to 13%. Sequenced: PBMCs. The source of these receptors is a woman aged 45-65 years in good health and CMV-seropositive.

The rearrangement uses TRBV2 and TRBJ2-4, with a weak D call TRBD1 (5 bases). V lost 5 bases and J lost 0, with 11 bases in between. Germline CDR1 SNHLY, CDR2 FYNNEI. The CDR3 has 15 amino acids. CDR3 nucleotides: TGTGCCAGCAGTCCAGGGATAGGAGCCAAAAACATTCAGTACTTC. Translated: CASSPGIGAKNIQYF.

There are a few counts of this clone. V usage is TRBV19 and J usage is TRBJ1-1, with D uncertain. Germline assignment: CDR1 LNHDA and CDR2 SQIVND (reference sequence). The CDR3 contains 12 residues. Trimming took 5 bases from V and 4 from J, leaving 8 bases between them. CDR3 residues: CASSQGSTEAFF. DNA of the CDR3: TGTGCCAGTAGTCAAGGGAGCACTGAAGCTTTCTTT.

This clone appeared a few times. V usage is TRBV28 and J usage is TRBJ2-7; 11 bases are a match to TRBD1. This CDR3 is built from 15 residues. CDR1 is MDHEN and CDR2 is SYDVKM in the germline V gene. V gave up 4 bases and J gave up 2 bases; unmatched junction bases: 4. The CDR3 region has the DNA TGTGCCAGCAGTTCGTCGGGACAGGGGGCCTACGAGCAGTACTTC. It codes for CASSSSGQGAYEQYF.

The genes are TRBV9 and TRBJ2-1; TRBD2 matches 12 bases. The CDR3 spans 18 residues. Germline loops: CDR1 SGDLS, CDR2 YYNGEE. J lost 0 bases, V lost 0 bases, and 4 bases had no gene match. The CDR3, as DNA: TGTGCCAGCAGCGTAGTGCTAGCGGGGGGGTTCTCCTACAATGAGCAGTTCTTC. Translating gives CASSVVLAGGFSYNEQFF.

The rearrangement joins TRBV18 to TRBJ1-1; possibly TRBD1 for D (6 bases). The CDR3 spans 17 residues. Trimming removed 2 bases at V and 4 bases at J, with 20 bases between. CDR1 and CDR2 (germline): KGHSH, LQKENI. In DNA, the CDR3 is TGTGCCAGCTCACCAGGGCAGGGGATAGGGTTTCGCACTGAAGCTTTCTTT. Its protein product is CASSPGQGIGFRTEAFF.

CDR3 DNA: TGTGCCAGCAGTTACTCGAATCAGGGAACTGAAGCTTTCTTT. Translation: CASSYSNQGTEAFF. This chain connects TRBV6-6 to TRBJ1-1, with D possibly TRBD1 on 5 matching bases. V dropped 0 bases and J dropped 5 bases, with 10 bases sitting between them. Germline assignment: CDR1 MNHNY and CDR2 SVGAGI (reference sequence). CDR3 length: 14 amino acids.

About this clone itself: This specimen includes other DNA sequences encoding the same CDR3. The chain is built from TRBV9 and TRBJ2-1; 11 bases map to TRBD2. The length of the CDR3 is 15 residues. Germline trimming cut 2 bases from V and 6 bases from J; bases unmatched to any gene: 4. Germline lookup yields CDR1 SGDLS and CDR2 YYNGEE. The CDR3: CASSVGLAGFNEQFF. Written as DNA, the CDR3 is TGTGCCAGCAGCGTCGGACTAGCGGGTTTCAATGAGCAGTTCTTC.

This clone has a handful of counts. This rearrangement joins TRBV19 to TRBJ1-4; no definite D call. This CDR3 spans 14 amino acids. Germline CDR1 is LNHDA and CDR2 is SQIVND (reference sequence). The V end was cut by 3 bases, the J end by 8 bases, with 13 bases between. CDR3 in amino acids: CASSIGHLREKLFF. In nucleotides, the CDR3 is TGTGCCAGTAGTATTGGCCACCTGAGGGAAAAACTGTTTTTT.

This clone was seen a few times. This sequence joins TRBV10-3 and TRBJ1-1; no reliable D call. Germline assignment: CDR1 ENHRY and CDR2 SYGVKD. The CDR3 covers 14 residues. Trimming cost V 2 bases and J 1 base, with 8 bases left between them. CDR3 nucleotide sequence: TGTGCCATCAGTGAGGGTGCGGGGAACACTGAAGCTTTCTTT. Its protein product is CAISEGAGNTEAFF.

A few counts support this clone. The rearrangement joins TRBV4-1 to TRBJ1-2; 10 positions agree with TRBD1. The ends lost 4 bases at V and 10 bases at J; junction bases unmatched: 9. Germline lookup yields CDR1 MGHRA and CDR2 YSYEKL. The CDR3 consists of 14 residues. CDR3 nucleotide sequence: TGCGCCAGCAGCCGAACCGGGACAGGGGATGACTACACCTTC. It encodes CASSRTGTGDDYTF.

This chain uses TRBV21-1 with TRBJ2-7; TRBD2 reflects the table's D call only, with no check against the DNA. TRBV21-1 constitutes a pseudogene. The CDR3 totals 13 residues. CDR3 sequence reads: CAGPGGARYEQYF. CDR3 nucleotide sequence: TGTGCCGGTCCCGGGGGGGCGCGCTACGAGCAGTACTTC.

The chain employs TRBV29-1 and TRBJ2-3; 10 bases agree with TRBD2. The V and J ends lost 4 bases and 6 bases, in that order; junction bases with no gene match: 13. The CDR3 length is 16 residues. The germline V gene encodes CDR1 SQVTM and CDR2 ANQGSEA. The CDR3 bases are TGCAGCGTTGTTTCTGGACTAGCGGAAGATAGGGATACGCAGTATTTT. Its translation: CSVVSGLAEDRDTQYF.

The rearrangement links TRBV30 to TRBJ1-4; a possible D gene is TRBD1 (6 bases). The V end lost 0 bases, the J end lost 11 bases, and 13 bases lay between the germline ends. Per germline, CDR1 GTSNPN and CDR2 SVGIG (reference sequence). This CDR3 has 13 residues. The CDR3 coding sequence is TGTGCCTGGAGTGTACAGGGTTTGGGGAAACTGTTTTTT. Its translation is CAWSVQGLGKLFF.

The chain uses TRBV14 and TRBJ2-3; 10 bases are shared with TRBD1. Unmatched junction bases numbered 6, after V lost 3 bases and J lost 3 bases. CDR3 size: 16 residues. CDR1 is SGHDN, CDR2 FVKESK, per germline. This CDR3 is CASSHLTGGRTDTQYF. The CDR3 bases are TGTGCCAGCAGCCACCTGACAGGGGGCCGAACAGATACGCAGTATTTT.